Below, 7 T cell receptor beta chains from the same sample are listed, as sequenced in a study of blood T cell repertoires in COVID-19. The repertoire was sequenced with immunoSEQ multiplex PCR; TCRdb's copy has only in-frame clones and lacks some. The table lists roughly 250,000 clones, about nine tenths of them singletons. The sample consisted of peripheral blood. These receptors were obtained from a man aged 40-49 years who had recovered from COVID-19.

In DNA form, the CDR3 reads TGTGCCAGCAGCTTATTAAGCGGGACCTACAATGAGCAGTTCTTC. It yields the protein CASSLLSGTYNEQFF. The V call is TRBV7-2, the J call TRBJ2-1; 7 nucleotides align to TRBD2. V was clipped by 2 bases and J by 2 bases; unmatched bases: 3. The CDR3 sequence is 15 residues long. Germline V gives CDR1 SGHTA, CDR2 FQGNSA.

The chain recombines TRBV5-4 with TRBJ2-1; 12 bases agree with TRBD2. V lost 2 bases and J lost 7; bases outside the gene matches: 1. Germline CDR1 and CDR2: SGHNT and YYREEE (reference sequence). The CDR3 is made up of 14 amino acids. CDR3 amino acids: CASSLLAGGNEQFF. The CDR3 DNA sequence: TGTGCCAGCAGCTTACTAGCGGGGGGTAATGAGCAGTTCTTC.

On this clone: This specimen includes other DNA sequences encoding the same CDR3. CDR3 residues: CSVPTSGRYNEQFF. In nucleotides, the CDR3 is TGCAGCGTTCCGACTAGCGGGAGGTACAATGAGCAGTTCTTC. The chain couples TRBV29-1 to TRBJ2-1; 13 nucleotides line up with TRBD2. Germline CDR1 is SQVTM and CDR2 is ANQGSEA. V trimming: 5 bases; J trimming: 4 bases; junction bases outside the gene matches: 2. The CDR3 runs to 14 residues.

CDR3 loop: CASSNSGTGDYEQYF. In nucleotides, the CDR3 is TGTGCCAGCAGCAACTCCGGGACAGGAGATTACGAGCAGTACTTC. The chain combines TRBV7-8 with TRBJ2-7; 8 bases align to TRBD1. The J segment lost 4 bases and the V segment lost 5 bases, leaving 10 bases of the junction unmatched. The germline V gene encodes CDR1 SGHVS and CDR2 FQNEAQ. The CDR3 has 15 amino acids.

The J gene is TRBJ2-7, the V gene TRBV5-1; no definite D call. The CDR3 is 12 residues long. Trimming removed 2 bases from V and 3 bases from J, with 6 bases in between. Looked up from germline, CDR1 is SGHRS and CDR2 is YFSETQ. Here the CDR3 DNA reads TGCGCCAGCAGCTTTGGCAACTACGAGCAGTACTTC. This encodes CASSFGNYEQYF. Looking up the rest from reference TRBV5-1 and TRBJ2-7 gives the full variable domain: KAGVTQTPRYLIKTRGQQVTLSCSPISGHRSVSWYQQTPGQGLQFLFEYFSETQRNKGNFPGRFSGRQFSNSRSEMNVSTLELGDSALYLCASSFGNYEQYFGPGTRLTVT.

The V call is TRBV5-1, the J call TRBJ2-7; 8 positions agree with TRBD2. Unmatched junction bases numbered 6, after V lost 4 bases and J lost 3 bases. The length of the CDR3 is 14 residues. Per germline, CDR1 SGHRS and CDR2 YFSETQ. The chain's CDR3 is CASSTGLVVYEQYF. The CDR3 nucleotides are TGCGCCAGCAGCACGGGACTAGTGGTCTACGAGCAGTACTTC.

The chain joins TRBV7-8 to TRBJ2-1; TRBD1 matches at 9 bases. Germline V CDR1 and CDR2: SGHVS, FQNEAQ. The CDR3 runs to 15 residues. The junction had 11 bases not matched to a gene; V was cut back by 6 bases and J by 8 bases. The CDR3 region has the DNA TGTGCCAGCAGTTTTGGACAGGGGATATACGATGAGCAGTTCTTC. Translating it yields CASSFGQGIYDEQFF. Combining the CDR3 with reference TRBV7-8 and TRBJ2-1 gives the whole variable domain GAGVSQSPRYKVAKRGQDVALRCDPISGHVSLFWYQQALGQGPEFLTYFQNEAQLDKSGLPSDRFFAERPEGSVSTLKIQRTQQEDSAVYLCASSFGQGIYDEQFFGPGTRLTVL.